This T cell receptor (beta chain) stems from a study of T cells in Graves' hyperthyroidism and ophthalmopathy. Overall study context: Before treatment of any kind, peripheral blood was taken at initial diagnosis.

Amplification targeted TCR beta CDR3 regions from RNA transcripts. TCR CDR3 underwent first-round RT-PCR with the HTBI primer set. MiXCR was run by TCRdb on the multiplex PCR reads, yielding one entry per CDR3 protein. The repertoire consists of roughly 500,000 distinct CDR3 sequences, with roughly 13% occurring once and the leading ten covering less than 6%. Orbital computed tomography, thyroid ultrasound, serum thyroxine and TRAb, and clinical symptoms together informed the diagnoses. Blood was drawn at first hyperthyroidism diagnosis, before any ophthalmopathy symptoms. This clonotype came up many times. CDR1 and CDR2 from the germline V gene are SGHTA and FQGNSA. V was pared by 1 base and J by 11 bases, with 18 bases between. This CDR3 is built from 15 residues.

The TCR sequence derives from a woman in her twenties or thirties with Graves' hyperthyroidism that later progressed to Graves' ophthalmopathy. The chain uses TRBV7-2 and TRBJ1-5, with D possibly being TRBD1 (6 bases). Sequenced: blood. The CDR3 DNA is TGTGCCAGCAGCTTAGTGGGGACAATTGGGGAAGCCCAGCATTTT. This encodes CASSLVGTIGEAQHF.